The source of this T cell receptor beta chain is a study of tumor and adjacent non-tumor tissue in lung cancer. For the study at large: Each sample yielded around 4.2 million productive TCRbeta reads on average.

Three rounds of nested PCR, following a modified ARM-PCR protocol, produced the TCRbeta library. TCRdb used MiXCR to reprocess the multiplex PCR reads, holding one entry per CDR3 protein. The table has roughly 120,000 distinct CDR3 sequences, 84% seen once. This clonotype was found once. Given the absence of the conserved phenylalanine or tryptophan at the CDR3 end, a read error is likely. The CDR3 runs 15 residues. Germline CDR1 reads MNHNY; CDR2 reads SVGAGI (reference sequence). The V and J ends lost 10 bases and 1 base respectively, with 20 bases between them. RNA was extracted from bulk tissue without any cell sorting.

This TCR derives from a man in his 70s with non-small cell lung cancer. The specimen sequenced was lung tumor tissue. V gene TRBV6-6 combines with J gene TRBJ2-7; perhaps TRBD1 as D (5 bases). The CDR3 bases are TGTGCCATCAAAAGAACCTGGACATCATCCTACGAGCAGTACCTC. It codes for CAIKRTWTSSYEQYL.